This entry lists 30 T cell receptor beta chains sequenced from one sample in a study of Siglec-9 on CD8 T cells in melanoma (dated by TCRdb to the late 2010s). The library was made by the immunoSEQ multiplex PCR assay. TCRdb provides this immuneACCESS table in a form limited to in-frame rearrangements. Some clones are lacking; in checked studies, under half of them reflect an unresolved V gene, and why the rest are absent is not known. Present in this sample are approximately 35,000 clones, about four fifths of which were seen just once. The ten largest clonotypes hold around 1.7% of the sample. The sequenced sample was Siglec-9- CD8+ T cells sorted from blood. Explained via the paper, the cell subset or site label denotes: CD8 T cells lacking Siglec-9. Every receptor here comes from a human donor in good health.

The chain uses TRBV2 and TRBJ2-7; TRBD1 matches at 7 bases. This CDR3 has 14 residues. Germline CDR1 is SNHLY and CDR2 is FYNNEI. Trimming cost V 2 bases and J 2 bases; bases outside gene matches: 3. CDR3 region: CASSEHDRAYEQYF. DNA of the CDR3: TGTGCCAGCAGTGAACACGACAGGGCCTACGAGCAGTACTTC.

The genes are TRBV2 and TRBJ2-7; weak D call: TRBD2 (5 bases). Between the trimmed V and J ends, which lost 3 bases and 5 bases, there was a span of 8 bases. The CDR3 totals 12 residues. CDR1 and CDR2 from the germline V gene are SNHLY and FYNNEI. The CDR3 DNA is TGTGCCAGCAGTGATCGGGATAACGAGCAGTACTTC. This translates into CASSDRDNEQYF.

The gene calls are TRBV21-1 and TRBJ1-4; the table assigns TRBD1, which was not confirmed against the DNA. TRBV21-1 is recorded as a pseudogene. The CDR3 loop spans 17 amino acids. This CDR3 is CASSSGTGGESSEKLFF. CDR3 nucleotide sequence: TGTGCCAGCAGCTCGGGGACAGGGGGCGAGTCTAGTGAAAAACTGTTTTTT.

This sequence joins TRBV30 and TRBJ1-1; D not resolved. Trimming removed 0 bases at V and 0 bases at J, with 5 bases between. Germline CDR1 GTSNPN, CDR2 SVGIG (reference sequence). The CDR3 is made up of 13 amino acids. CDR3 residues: CAWSVIVNTEAFF. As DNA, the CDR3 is TGTGCCTGGAGTGTAATCGTGAACACTGAAGCTTTCTTT.

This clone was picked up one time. In nucleotides, the CDR3 is TGTGCCATCGCCGCAAGGCTAGCGGGCGGTTTCGATACGCAGTATTTT. Its protein product is CAIAARLAGGFDTQYF. The rearrangement uses TRBV7-9 and TRBJ2-3; 8 nucleotides line up with TRBD2. Germline V gene data show CDR1 as SEHNR and CDR2 as FQNEAQ (reference sequence). The junction had 18 bases not matched to a gene; V was cut back by 10 bases and J by 6 bases. The CDR3 covers 16 residues.

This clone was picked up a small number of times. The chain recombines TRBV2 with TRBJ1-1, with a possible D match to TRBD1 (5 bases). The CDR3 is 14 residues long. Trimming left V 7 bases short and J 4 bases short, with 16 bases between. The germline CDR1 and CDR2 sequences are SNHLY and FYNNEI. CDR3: CASIATSGSTEAFF. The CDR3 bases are TGTGCCAGCATCGCTACCTCAGGGTCCACTGAAGCTTTCTTT.

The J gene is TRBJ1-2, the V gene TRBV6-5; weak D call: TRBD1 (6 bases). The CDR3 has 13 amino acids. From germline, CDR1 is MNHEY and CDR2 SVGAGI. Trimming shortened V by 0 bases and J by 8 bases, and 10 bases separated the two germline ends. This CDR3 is CASSYSQGSGYTF. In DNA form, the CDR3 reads TGTGCCAGCAGTTACTCGCAGGGGTCGGGCTACACCTTC.

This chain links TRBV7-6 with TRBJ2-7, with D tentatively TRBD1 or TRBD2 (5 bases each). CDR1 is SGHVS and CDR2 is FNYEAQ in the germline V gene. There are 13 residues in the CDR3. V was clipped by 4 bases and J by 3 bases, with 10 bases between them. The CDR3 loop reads CASSSGPNYEQYF. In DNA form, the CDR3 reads TGTGCCAGCAGCTCGGGACCGAACTACGAGCAGTACTTC. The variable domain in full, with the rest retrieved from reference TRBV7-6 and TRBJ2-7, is GAGVSQSPRYKVTKRGQDVALRCDPISGHVSLYWYRQALGQGPEFLTYFNYEAQQDKSGLPNDRFSAERPEGSISTLTIQRTEQRDSAMYRCASSSGPNYEQYFGPGTRLTVT.

The CDR3 loop reads CASSDSSGGAPVDNEQFF. The CDR3 DNA reads TGTGCCAGCAGTGATAGCAGCGGGGGGGCCCCGGTAGACAATGAGCAGTTCTTC. The chain carries TRBV2 and TRBJ2-1, with TRBD2 matching 10 bases. The CDR3 is 18 amino acids. The J segment lost 5 bases and the V segment lost 3 bases, leaving 13 bases of the junction unmatched. Germline CDR1 SNHLY, CDR2 FYNNEI. The complete variable domain, with remaining parts taken from reference TRBV2 and TRBJ2-1, reads EPEVTQTPSHQVTQMGQEVILRCVPISNHLYFYWYRQILGQKVEFLVSFYNNEISEKSEIFDDQFSVERPDGSNFTLKIRSTKLEDSAMYFCASSDSSGGAPVDNEQFFGPGTRLTVL.

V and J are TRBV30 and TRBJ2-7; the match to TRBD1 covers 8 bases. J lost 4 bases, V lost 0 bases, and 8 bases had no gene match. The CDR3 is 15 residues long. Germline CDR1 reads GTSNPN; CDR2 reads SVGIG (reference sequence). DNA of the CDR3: TGTGCCTGGAGTGTATCCACAGGGGGTTGGTACGAGCAGTACTTC. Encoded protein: CAWSVSTGGWYEQYF.

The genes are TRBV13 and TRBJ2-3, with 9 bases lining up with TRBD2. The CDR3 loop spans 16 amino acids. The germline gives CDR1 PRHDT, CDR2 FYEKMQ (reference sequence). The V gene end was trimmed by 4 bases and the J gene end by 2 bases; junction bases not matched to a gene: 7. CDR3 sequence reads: CASSSALAGSTDTQYF. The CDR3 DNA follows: TGTGCCAGCAGCTCAGCTCTAGCGGGGTCCACAGATACGCAGTATTTT. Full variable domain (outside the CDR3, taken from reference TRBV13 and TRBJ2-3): AAGVIQSPRHLIKEKRETATLKCYPIPRHDTVYWYQQGPGQDPQFLISFYEKMQSDKGSIPDRFSAQQFSDYHSELNMSSLELGDSALYFCASSSALAGSTDTQYFGPGTRLTVL.

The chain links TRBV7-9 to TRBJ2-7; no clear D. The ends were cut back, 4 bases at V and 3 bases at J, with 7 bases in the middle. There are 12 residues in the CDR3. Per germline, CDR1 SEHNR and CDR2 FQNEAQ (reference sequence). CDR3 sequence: CASSSSNYEQYF. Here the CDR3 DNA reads TGTGCCAGCAGCTCGTCGAACTACGAGCAGTACTTC.

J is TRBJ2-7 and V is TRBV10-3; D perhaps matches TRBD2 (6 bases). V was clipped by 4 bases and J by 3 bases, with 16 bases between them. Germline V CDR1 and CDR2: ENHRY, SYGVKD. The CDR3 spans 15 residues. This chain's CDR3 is CAISAISGSFYEQYF. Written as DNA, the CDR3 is TGTGCCATCAGTGCCATTAGCGGATCCTTCTACGAGCAGTACTTC.

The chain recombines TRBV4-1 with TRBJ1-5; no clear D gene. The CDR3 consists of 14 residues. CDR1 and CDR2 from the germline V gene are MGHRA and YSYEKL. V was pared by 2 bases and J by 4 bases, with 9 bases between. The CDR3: CASSQLDGNQPQHF. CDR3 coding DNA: TGCGCCAGCAGCCAACTCGACGGGAATCAGCCCCAGCATTTT.

CDR3 in DNA: TGTGCCAGTACCACAGATAGGTGGGGTCCGGGGGCTGAAGCTTTCTTT. Translation: CASTTDRWGPGAEAFF. This chain links TRBV19 with TRBJ1-1, with D possibly TRBD1 on 5 matching bases. The CDR3 has 16 amino acids. CDR1 and CDR2 from the germline V gene are LNHDA and SQIVND (reference sequence). V lost 7 bases and J 6 bases, leaving 24 bases between the germline ends.

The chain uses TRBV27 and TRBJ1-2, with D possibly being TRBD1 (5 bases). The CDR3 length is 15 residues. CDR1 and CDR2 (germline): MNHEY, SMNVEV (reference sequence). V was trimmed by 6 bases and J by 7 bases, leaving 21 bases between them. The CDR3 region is CASRVRDYPLSGYTF. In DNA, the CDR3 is TGTGCCAGCAGGGTTCGGGACTACCCCCTATCTGGCTACACCTTC.

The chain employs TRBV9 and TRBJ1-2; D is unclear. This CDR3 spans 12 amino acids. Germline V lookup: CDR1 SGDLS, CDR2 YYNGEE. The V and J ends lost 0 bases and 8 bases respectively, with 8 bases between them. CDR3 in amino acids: CASSVGGGGYTF. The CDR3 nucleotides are TGTGCCAGCAGCGTAGGGGGTGGAGGCTACACCTTC.

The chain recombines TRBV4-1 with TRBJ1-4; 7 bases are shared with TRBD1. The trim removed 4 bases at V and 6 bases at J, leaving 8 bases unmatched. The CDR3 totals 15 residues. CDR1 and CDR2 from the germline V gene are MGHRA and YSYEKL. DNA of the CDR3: TGCGCCAGCAGCCGCCAGGGGGGCTTGGATGAAAAACTGTTTTTT. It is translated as CASSRQGGLDEKLFF.

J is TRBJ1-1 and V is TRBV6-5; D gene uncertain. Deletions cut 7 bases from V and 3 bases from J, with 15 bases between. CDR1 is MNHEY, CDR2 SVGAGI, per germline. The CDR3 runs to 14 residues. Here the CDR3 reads CASTLGPMDTEAFF. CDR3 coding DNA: TGTGCCAGCACCCTCGGGCCTATGGACACTGAAGCTTTCTTT.

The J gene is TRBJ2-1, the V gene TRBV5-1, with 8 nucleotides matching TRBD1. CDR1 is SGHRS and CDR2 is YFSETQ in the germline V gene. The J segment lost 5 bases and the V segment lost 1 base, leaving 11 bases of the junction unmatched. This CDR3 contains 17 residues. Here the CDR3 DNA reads TGCGCCAGCAGCTTGAGGTCAGGGGGCCCTCCAGACAATGAGCAGTTCTTC. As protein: CASSLRSGGPPDNEQFF.

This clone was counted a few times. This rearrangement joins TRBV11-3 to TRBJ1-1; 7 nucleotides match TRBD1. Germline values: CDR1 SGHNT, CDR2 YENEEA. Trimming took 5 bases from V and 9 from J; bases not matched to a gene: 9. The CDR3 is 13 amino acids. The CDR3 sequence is CASSGRDSPQAFF. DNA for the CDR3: TGTGCCAGCAGCGGTAGGGACAGCCCGCAAGCTTTCTTT. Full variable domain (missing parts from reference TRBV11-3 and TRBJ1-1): EAGVVQSPRYKIIEKKQPVAFWCNPISGHNTLYWYLQNLGQGPELLIRYENEEAVDDSQLPKDRFSAERLKGVDSTLKIQPAELGDSAVYLCASSGRDSPQAFFGQGTRLTVV.

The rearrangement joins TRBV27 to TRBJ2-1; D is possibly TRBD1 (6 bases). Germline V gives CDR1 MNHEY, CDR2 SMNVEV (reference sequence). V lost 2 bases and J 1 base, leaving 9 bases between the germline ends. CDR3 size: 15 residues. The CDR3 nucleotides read TGTGCCAGCAGTTTAGCCAGGGGTTCCTACAATGAGCAGTTCTTC. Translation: CASSLARGSYNEQFF.

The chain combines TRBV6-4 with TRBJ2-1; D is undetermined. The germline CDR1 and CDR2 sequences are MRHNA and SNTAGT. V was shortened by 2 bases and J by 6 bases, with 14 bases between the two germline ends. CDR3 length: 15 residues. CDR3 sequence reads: CASSDAGETFNEQFF. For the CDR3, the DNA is TGTGCCAGCAGTGACGCAGGAGAAACCTTCAATGAGCAGTTCTTC.

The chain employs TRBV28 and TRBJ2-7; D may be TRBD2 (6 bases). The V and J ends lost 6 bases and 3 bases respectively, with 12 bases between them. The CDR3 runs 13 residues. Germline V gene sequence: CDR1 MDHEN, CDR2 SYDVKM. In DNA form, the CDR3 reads TGTGCCAGCAGCCCCCCGGGGGACTACGAGCAGTACTTC. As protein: CASSPPGDYEQYF.

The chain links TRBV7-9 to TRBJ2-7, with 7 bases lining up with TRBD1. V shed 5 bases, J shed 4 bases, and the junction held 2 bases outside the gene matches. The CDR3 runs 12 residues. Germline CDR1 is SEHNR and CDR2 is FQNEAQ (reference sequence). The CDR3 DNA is TGTGCCAGCAGCGGGACAGATTACGAGCAGTACTTC. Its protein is CASSGTDYEQYF.

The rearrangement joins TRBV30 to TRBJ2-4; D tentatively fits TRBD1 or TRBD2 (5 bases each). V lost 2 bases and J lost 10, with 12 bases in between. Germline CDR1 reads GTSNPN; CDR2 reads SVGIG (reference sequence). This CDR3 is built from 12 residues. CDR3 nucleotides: TGTGCCTGGAGTCCCACTGGGGGAATTCAGTACTTC. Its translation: CAWSPTGGIQYF.

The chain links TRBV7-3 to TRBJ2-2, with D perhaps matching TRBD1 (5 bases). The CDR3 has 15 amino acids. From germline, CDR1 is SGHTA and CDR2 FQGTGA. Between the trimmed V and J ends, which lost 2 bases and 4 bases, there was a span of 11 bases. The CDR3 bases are TGTGCCAGCAGCTTACTTTCAGGGCTCACCGGGGAGCTGTTTTTT. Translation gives CASSLLSGLTGELFF. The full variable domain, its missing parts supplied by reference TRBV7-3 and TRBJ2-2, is GAGVSQTPSNKVTEKGKYVELRCDPISGHTALYWYRQSLGQGPEFLIYFQGTGAADDSGLPNDRFFAVRPEGSVSTLKIQRTERGDSAVYLCASSLLSGLTGELFFGEGSRLTVL.

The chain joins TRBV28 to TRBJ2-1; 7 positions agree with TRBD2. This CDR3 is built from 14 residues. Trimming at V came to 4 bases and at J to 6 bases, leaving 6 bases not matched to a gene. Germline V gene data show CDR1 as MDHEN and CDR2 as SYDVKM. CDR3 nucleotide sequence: TGTGCCAGCAGTTCCCGGGACTATGCCAATGAGCAGTTCTTC. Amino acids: CASSSRDYANEQFF.

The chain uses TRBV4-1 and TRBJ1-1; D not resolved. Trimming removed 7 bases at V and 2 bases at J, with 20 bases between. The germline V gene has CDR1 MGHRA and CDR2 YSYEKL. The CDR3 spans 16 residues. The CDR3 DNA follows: TGCGCCAGCAACGACTTTTACAGCCAACCTAACACTGAAGCTTTCTTT. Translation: CASNDFYSQPNTEAFF.

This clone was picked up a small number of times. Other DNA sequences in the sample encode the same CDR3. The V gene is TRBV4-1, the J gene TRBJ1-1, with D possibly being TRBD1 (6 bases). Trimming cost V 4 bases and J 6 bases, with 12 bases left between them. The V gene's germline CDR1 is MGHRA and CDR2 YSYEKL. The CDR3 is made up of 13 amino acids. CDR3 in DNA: TGCGCCAGCAGCCCAAGTGGGGGGCCTGAAGCTTTCTTT. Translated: CASSPSGGPEAFF.